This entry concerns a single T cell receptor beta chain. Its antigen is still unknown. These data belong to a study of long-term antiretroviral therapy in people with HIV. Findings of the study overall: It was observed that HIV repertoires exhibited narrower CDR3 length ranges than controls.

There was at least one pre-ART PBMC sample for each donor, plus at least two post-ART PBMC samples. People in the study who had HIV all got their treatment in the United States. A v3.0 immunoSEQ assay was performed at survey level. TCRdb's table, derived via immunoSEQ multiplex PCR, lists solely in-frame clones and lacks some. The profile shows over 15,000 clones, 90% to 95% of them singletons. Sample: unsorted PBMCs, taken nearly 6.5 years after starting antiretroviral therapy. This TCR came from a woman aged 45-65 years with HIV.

The CDR3 reads CASSQVGTGNTGELFF. The DNA of the CDR3 is TGTGCCAGCAGCCAAGTGGGGACGGGGAACACCGGGGAGCTGTTTTTT. This rearrangement joins TRBV4-2 to TRBJ2-2; D is possibly TRBD1 or TRBD2 (5 bases each). Per germline, CDR1 LGHNA and CDR2 YNFKEQ. The CDR3 covers 16 residues. V shed 1 base and J shed 1 base, with 10 bases lying between them.